This TCR beta chain is drawn from a study of PD-L1 blockade in urothelial cancer. Background on the study: Every 3 weeks, patients received intravenous atezolizumab 1,200 mg, beginning 2014. At 6 weeks and at 3 weeks (second dose) after treatment start, blood was analyzed. Blood gave a median roughly 140,000 T cells.

A remark on this clone: The antigen remains undetermined.

The table came from immunoSEQ multiplex PCR; TCRdb's copy has only in-frame clones and leaves some out. The sample has about 45,000 clones, around 89% seen once. Findings of the study overall: Durable-benefit patients expanded tumor-associated blood clones more at 3 weeks.

This CDR3 has 15 residues. Germline V lookup: CDR1 MNHEY, CDR2 SMNVEV (reference sequence). V was clipped by 5 bases and J by 4 bases, with 12 bases between them. The specimen was PBMCs, collected around atezolizumab (anti-PD-L1) treatment. The chain employs TRBV27 and TRBJ2-6; perhaps TRBD1 as D (6 bases). This receptor was taken from a man at least 80 years old with urothelial cancer. CDR3 nucleotide sequence: TGTGCCAGCAGTATACAGGGTAAAGGGGCCAACGTCCTGACTTTC. The encoded protein is CASSIQGKGANVLTF. The whole variable domain, filled in from reference TRBV27 and TRBJ2-6, reads EAQVTQNPRYLITVTGKKLTVTCSQNMNHEYMSWYRQDPGLGLRQIYYSMNVEVTDKGDVPEGYKVSRKEKRNFPLILESPSPNQTSLYFCASSIQGKGANVLTFGAGSRLTVL.